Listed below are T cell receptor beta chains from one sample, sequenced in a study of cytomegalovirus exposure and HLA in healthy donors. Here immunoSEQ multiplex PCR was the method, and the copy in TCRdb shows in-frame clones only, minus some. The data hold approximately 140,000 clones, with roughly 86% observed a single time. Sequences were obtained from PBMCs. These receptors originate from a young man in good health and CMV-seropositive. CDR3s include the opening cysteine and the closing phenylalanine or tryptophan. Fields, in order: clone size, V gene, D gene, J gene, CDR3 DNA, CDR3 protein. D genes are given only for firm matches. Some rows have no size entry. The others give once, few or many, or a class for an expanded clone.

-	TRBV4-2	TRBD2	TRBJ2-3	TGTGCCAGCAGCCAAGGGCTAGGACTAGCGGGAAAGATGGATACGCAGTATTTT	CASSQGLGLAGKMDTQYF
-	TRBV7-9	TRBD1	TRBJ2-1	TGTGCCAGCAGCCCCCGGGACAGGGGGAATGAGCAGTTCTTC	CASSPRDRGNEQFF
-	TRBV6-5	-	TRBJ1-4	TGTGCCAGCAGCCCCAGGGTGGCTAATGAAAAACTGTTTTTT	CASSPRVANEKLFF
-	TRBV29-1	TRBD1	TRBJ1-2	TGCAGCGTGGAGGGGACAGGGTCTGGCTACACCTTC	CSVEGTGSGYTF
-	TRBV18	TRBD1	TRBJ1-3	TGTGCCAGCTCACCAGGAGGGGACAGGGACACCATATATTTT	CASSPGGDRDTIYF
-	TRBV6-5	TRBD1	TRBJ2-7	TGTGCCAGCAGTTACGGGACAGGGGGCTCCTACGAGCAGTACTTC	CASSYGTGGSYEQYF
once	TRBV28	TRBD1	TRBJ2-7	TGTGCCAGCAGAAACGACAGGGGCCCCTACGAGCAGTACTTC	CASRNDRGPYEQYF
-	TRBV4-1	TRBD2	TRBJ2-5	TGCGCCAGCAGCCTTCTCGGGGGGGGGCAAGAGACCCAGTACTTC	CASSLLGGGQETQYF
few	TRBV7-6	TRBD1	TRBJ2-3	TGTGCCAGCAGCTTAGAAGTGGACAGGGACCAGGATACGCAGTATTTT	CASSLEVDRDQDTQYF
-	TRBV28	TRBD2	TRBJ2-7	TGTGCCAGCAGTTTGGGTACTAGCGCCTACGAGCAGTACTTC	CASSLGTSAYEQYF
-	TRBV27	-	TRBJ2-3	TGTGCCAGCAGTTTCGGTTCCACAGATACGCAGTATTTT	CASSFGSTDTQYF
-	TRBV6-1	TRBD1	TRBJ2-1	TGTGCCAGCAGTGAAGCCCGGACAGGGGGAAATGAGCAGTTCTTC	CASSEARTGGNEQFF
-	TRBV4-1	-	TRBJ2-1	TGCGCCAGCAGCCAAGATGGGGAGGGGGACTTCTACAATGAGCAGTTCTTC	CASSQDGEGDFYNEQFF
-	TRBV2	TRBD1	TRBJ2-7	TGTGCCAGCAGGGGGGGACAGGTCGAGCAGTACTTC	CASRGGQVEQYF
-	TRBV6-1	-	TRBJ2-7	TGTGCCAGTTCCCGAGCGCGACCAACTACCTACGAGCAGTACTTC	CASSRARPTTYEQYF
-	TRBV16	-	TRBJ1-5	TGTGCCAGCAGCCAATTCGTAAGGGGATCCCAGCCCCAGCATTTT	CASSQFVRGSQPQHF
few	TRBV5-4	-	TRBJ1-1	TGTGCCAGCAGCTTGTTCTCGGGAGGGCACACTGAAGCTTTCTTT	CASSLFSGGHTEAFF
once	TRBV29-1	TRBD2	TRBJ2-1	TGCAGCGTAGCCACTAGCGGGAGAGGGAATGAGCAGTTCTTC	CSVATSGRGNEQFF
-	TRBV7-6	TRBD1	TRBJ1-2	TGTGCCAGCAGCGACAGGGGGCAGGATGGCTACACCTTC	CASSDRGQDGYTF
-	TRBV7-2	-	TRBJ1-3	TGTGCCAGCAGCTCCCAGGGCGTAATCTCTGGAAACACCATATATTTT	CASSSQGVISGNTIYF
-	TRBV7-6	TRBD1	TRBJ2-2	TGTGCCAGCAGCAATCGACAGGGTCACACCGGGGAGCTGTTTTTT	CASSNRQGHTGELFF
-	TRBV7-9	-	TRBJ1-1	TGTGCCAGCAGCCCGAGGGAGAGCCCCCTGGCTTTCTTT	CASSPRESPLAFF
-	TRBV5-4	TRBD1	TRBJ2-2	TGTGCCAGCAGCTTGCCAGGGGGCCGGAGCGGGGAGCTGTTTTTT	CASSLPGGRSGELFF
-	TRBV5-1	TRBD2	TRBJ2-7	TGCGCCAGCAGCTCCGCGGGACTAGCGGGAATCGAGCAGTACTTC	CASSSAGLAGIEQYF
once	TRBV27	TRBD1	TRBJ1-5	TGTGCCAGCAGTGAACAGGGGAATCAGCCCCAGCATTTT	CASSEQGNQPQHF
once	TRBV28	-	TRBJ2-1	TGTGCCAGCAGTTCACAGGGTTGGGGGTCCTACAATGAGCAGTTCTTC	CASSSQGWGSYNEQFF
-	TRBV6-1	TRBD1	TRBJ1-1	TGTGCCAGCACCCGGGACAGAGCAAGCACTGAATCTTTCTTT	CASTRDRASTESFF
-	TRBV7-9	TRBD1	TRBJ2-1	TGTGCCAGCAGAAGGACAGGGTGGAATGAGCAGTTCTTC	CASRRTGWNEQFF
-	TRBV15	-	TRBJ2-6	TGTGCCACCAGCAGAGATCACTCTGGGGCCAACGTCCTGACTTTC	CATSRDHSGANVLTF
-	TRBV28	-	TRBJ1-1	TGTGCCAGCAGTTCAGGGCCCCTGCGAGCTTTCTTT	CASSSGPLRAFF
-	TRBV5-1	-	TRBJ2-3	TGCGCCAGCAGCTGGACTAGCACAGATACGCAGTATTTT	CASSWTSTDTQYF
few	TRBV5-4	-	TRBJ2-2	TGTGCCAGCAGCTCAGGCGGGGAGCTGTTTTTT	CASSSGGELFF
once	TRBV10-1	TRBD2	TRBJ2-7	TGCGCCAGTGGGACTAGCGTCTACGAGCAGTACTTC	CASGTSVYEQYF
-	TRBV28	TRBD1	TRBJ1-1	TGTGCCAGCAGACCGACAGGGGGAGCCCCTGAAGCTTTCTTT	CASRPTGGAPEAFF
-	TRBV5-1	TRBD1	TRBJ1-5	TGCGCCAGCAGCTTGTTGAGACAGGGGGTCGGCAATCAGCCCCAGCATTTT	CASSLLRQGVGNQPQHF
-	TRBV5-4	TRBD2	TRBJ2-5	TGTGCCAGCAGCTTAAACGGGAGGGCCCTCCGGGAGACCCAGTACTTC	CASSLNGRALRETQYF
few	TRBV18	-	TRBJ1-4	TGTGCCAGCTCACCAGGACTTAATGAAAAACTGTTTTTT	CASSPGLNEKLFF
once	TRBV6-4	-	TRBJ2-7	TGTGCCAGCAGTGACCTGGGCAGCCTCGCCTACGAGCAGTACTTC	CASSDLGSLAYEQYF
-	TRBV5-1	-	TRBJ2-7	TGCGCCAGCAGCGAGTTCGGGGAGGCCTACGAGCAGTACTTC	CASSEFGEAYEQYF
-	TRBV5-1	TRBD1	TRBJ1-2	TGCGCCAGCAGCCCACAGGGGCCGGAGGACTATGGCTACACCTTC	CASSPQGPEDYGYTF
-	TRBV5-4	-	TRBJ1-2	TGTGCCAGCAGCCAGGATCCCTCCTATGGCTACACCTTC	CASSQDPSYGYTF